This TCR beta chain was captured by sequencing in a study of blood T cell repertoires in COVID-19 (TCRdb year 2020). Background on the whole study: Collaborator samples came from the United States, Italy and Spain and covered acute and convalescent phases of COVID-19. A freely available public database, intended as a resource for researchers studying the immune response to SARS-CoV-2, is where the repertoires were released. The material from the prospective study consisted of cDNA or gDNA derived from T cells, B-cell-depleted T cells, or PBMCs. The samples were drawn from the first 160 participants of the ongoing ImmuneRACE study and from more than 1,000 subjects provided by 6 global collaborators. HLA class I and class II types, where available, came from metadata supplied by the sample provider rather than from assay-based typing. The dataset comprised deeply sampled blood TCRbeta repertoires from subjects exposed to, actively infected with, or recovered from COVID-19. Sample metadata almost always included a de-identified subject ID, COVID-19 status, age in years and sex.

The collaborating institutions used their own protocols to collect whole blood in K2EDTA tubes. For TCRbeta analysis, collaborator samples were shipped as frozen whole blood, as isolated PBMCs, or as DNA extracted from either sample type. Summary of the overall study and its limitations: The quantity of clinical and demographic metadata differed by source and by participant and was supplied without curation.

In regard to this clone: Its recognized antigen is unknown. No per-base quality is available; no much larger clone lies one base away.

Counted from cysteine to phenylalanine, this CDR3 has 16 amino acids. Only CDR3 DNA remains: 48 bases, in frame from the first base. Via the germline V gene, CDR1 is ENHRY and CDR2 SYGVKD. V loses 5 bases at its end and J loses 2 bases; junction bases beyond the gene matches: 8. The immunoSEQ Assay, a bias-controlled multiplex PCR, was used to amplify TCRbeta CDR3 regions from genomic DNA. For the original study's pipeline: The number of nucleated cells in each sample was estimated by amplification of reference gene primers within the assay. To quantify the absolute abundance of each unique TCRbeta CDR3 rearrangement, sequence reads were collapsed and filtered. For each sample, productive Simpson clonality was calculated by taking the square root of Simpson's diversity index across productive rearrangements. TCRdb's version of the immuneACCESS table is confined to in-frame rearrangements and falls short of the full clone set. An unresolved V gene accounts for under half of the shortfall where checked; the remainder is of unknown origin. That table is the source of V, J and clone size, and D and trimming were worked out from the DNA. The sample table holds over 130,000 clones, of which about 80% were seen once. Clones ranked in the top ten supply 3.5% to 4.5% of the sample.

The source material was peripheral blood. The receptor was derived from a woman aged 60 to 75 with acute or convalescent COVID-19. In this chain, TRBV10-3 is recombined with TRBJ1-5; TRBD1 lines up with 8 middle nucleotides. The CDR3 region has the sequence CAISPNDRGGNQPQHF. DNA sequence: TGTGCCATCAGTCCGAATGACAGGGGTGGCAATCAGCCCCAGCATTTT.